This is a list of T cell receptor beta chains from one sample in a study of vaccination and CD4 T cells after COVID-19. TCRdb independently ran MiXCR on the PCR reads; one entry per CDR3 protein. Here the sample spans about 15,000 distinct CDR3 sequences, 42% being singletons. No antigen has been identified for these receptors. Specimen: cultured CD4+ T cells from blood. These receptors were collected from a human donor with COVID-19. The conserved cysteine and the conserved F or W are not part of the CDR3 here. A D gene is named only where the DNA matches it firmly.

cdr3_aa: ARGSGRETQY
v_call: TRBV2
d_call: NA
j_call: TRBJ2-5

cdr3_aa: ASSYAQMNTEAF
v_call: TRBV6-5
d_call: NA
j_call: TRBJ1-1

cdr3_aa: ASDSRGEDEQF
v_call: TRBV7-4
d_call: NA
j_call: TRBJ2-1

cdr3_aa: ASSLAGTSGYTDTQY
v_call: TRBV7-3
d_call: TRBD2
j_call: TRBJ2-3

cdr3_aa: SALFGQAIQETQY
v_call: TRBV20-1
d_call: TRBD1
j_call: TRBJ2-5

cdr3_aa: ASSRLLEQPQH
v_call: TRBV9
d_call: NA
j_call: TRBJ1-5

cdr3_aa: ASSLGRVEAF
v_call: TRBV7-9
d_call: NA
j_call: TRBJ1-1

cdr3_aa: ASSLGRSITDTQY
v_call: TRBV5-1
d_call: NA
j_call: TRBJ2-3

cdr3_aa: ATTPLGGAQETQY
v_call: TRBV15
d_call: NA
j_call: TRBJ2-5

cdr3_aa: ASSLMFTGELF
v_call: TRBV7-2
d_call: NA
j_call: TRBJ2-2

cdr3_aa: ASSYTGGAPEKLF
v_call: TRBV11-2
d_call: NA
j_call: TRBJ1-4

cdr3_aa: ASRFSISYEQY
v_call: TRBV6-1
d_call: NA
j_call: TRBJ2-7

cdr3_aa: ASSEFRQGATDTQY
v_call: TRBV6-1
d_call: TRBD1
j_call: TRBJ2-3

cdr3_aa: ASSQDSSTDTQY
v_call: TRBV4-2
d_call: NA
j_call: TRBJ2-3

cdr3_aa: ASSSFAGSDTGELF
v_call: TRBV5-1
d_call: NA
j_call: TRBJ2-2

cdr3_aa: ASSSPFGPRAEAF
v_call: TRBV27
d_call: NA
j_call: TRBJ1-1

cdr3_aa: ASSGDSDTEAF
v_call: TRBV19
d_call: TRBD1
j_call: TRBJ1-1

cdr3_aa: SARDQGQGNQPQH
v_call: TRBV20-1
d_call: TRBD1
j_call: TRBJ1-5